This T cell receptor (beta chain) was profiled in a study of long-term antiretroviral therapy in people with HIV. Version v3.0 of the immunoSEQ assay was performed at survey level. The method was immunoSEQ multiplex PCR; TCRdb's version includes in-frame clones alone and lacks a portion of them. The repertoire holds 24,000 or so clones, around 95% seen once, with roughly 2.2% in the top ten. The CDR3 is 14 amino acids. V was cut by 0 bases and J by 5 bases, with 10 bases left in between. Germline V lookup: CDR1 ENHRY, CDR2 SYGVKD. V usage is TRBV10-3 and J usage is TRBJ1-2; no clear D. The sequence was obtained from a woman aged 45 to 65 with HIV. The input for sequencing was unsorted PBMCs, taken almost 5 years after starting antiretroviral therapy. CDR3 sequence (DNA): TGTGCCATCAGTGAGTCAGAGGGTCTTTATGGCTACACCTTC. Encoded protein: CAISESEGLYGYTF.